Below, 5 T cell receptor beta chains from the same sample are listed, as sequenced in a study of molecular identifiers for immune sequencing clone quantification. A single record per CDR3 protein comes from TCRdb applying MiXCR to the PCR reads. The table includes about 630,000 distinct CDR3 sequences, roughly 25% detected once. The sequenced sample consisted of naive CD8+ T cells from blood, with Jurkat cell RNA spiked in. The subset was: FACS-sorted CD8+CD4-CCR7+CD45RA+ naive T cells. The receptors here all came from a human donor in good health. Some libraries in this study had Jurkat cell RNA spiked in.

A remark on this clonotype: A read error is possible here, since a much larger clone lies one base away. This sequence joins TRBV5-3 and TRBJ2-3, with D hard to call. TRBV5-3 is recorded as an ORF, its role being uncertain. The CDR3 runs 14 residues. The CDR3 nucleotides are TGTGCCAGCAGCCCCAGTCAACCACAAGATACGCGGTATTTT. Its translation: CASSPSQPQDTRYF.

This clonotype came up many times. The rearrangement uses TRBV25-1 and TRBJ2-7; D is unclear. Trimming left V 5 bases short and J 2 bases short, with 10 bases between. CDR1 is MGHDK and CDR2 is SYGVNS in the germline V gene. The CDR3 contains 13 residues. This chain's CDR3 is CASSLQDPYEQYF. The DNA of the CDR3 is TGTGCCAGCAGTCTGCAGGACCCCTACGAGCAGTACTTC.

This chain uses TRBV3-1 with TRBJ1-3, with D tentatively TRBD1 (5 bases). The germline CDR1 and CDR2 sequences are LGHDT and YNNKEL (reference sequence). V lost 1 base to trimming and J lost 0 bases, with 13 bases between them. The CDR3 has 17 residues. CDR3: CASSQGGWGLSGNTIYF. In DNA form, the CDR3 reads TGTGCCAGCAGCCAAGGAGGTTGGGGCCTCTCTGGAAACACCATATATTTT. The whole variable domain, filled in from reference TRBV3-1 and TRBJ1-3, reads DTAVSQTPKYLVTQMGNDKSIKCEQNLGHDTMYWYKQDSKKFLKIMFSYNNKELIINETVPNRFSPKSPDKAHLNLHINSLELGDSAVYFCASSQGGWGLSGNTIYFGEGSWLTVV.

This chain joins TRBV4-2 and TRBJ1-4, with D hard to call. There are 13 residues in the CDR3. Germline CDR1 reads LGHNA; CDR2 reads YNFKEQ. V lost 0 bases to trimming and J lost 8 bases, with 7 bases between them. CDR3 sequence reads: CASSQEPDEKLFF. DNA of the CDR3: TGTGCCAGCAGCCAAGAACCCGACGAAAAACTGTTTTTT.

This sequence joins TRBV3-1 and TRBJ1-2, with a weak D call TRBD1 (5 bases). Trimming removed 1 base at V and 8 bases at J, with 11 bases between. Germline CDR1 is LGHDT and CDR2 is YNNKEL (reference sequence). The CDR3 has 13 residues. The CDR3 nucleotides are TGTGCCAGCAGCCAAGTCAGGGTGGACGGCTACACCTTC. It codes for CASSQVRVDGYTF.